This T cell receptor (beta chain) originates from a study of T cell repertoires in cytomegalovirus infection. As for the study in general: The authors relied on CMV epitopes, both recently identified HLA-C-restricted and well-studied HLA-B-restricted. In public TCR beta signatures, there were indications of both CMV infection and matching HLA type. General study results and limits: Clonotype analysis showed dominance of the ex vivo response by HLA-C-restricted CMV-specific TCR beta clonotypes. Carriers of CMV and the relevant HLA type were discriminated by public TCR beta frequency.

This clonotype came up a few times. No antigen is known for it. V was shortened by 8 bases and J by 4 bases, with 17 bases between the two germline ends. The CDR3 runs 14 residues. TCRdb re-derived calls from the reads in MiXCR, one entry per CDR3 protein. The profile shows hundreds of thousands of distinct CDR3 sequences, 30% to 35% of them singletons. The sample in question was cultured CD8+ T cells from PBMCs, obtained from culture after CMV antigen stimulation. This receptor was obtained from a human donor in good health (CMV status not recorded). Some clones in this sample may be carry-over from other donors' samples. The chain links TRBV12-3 or TRBV12-4 to TRBJ1-2; D is undetermined. In DNA form, the CDR3 reads TGTGCCAGCCAAGCTGGGAGAAAAAGCTATGGCTACACCTTC. Translated, it gives CASQAGRKSYGYTF.